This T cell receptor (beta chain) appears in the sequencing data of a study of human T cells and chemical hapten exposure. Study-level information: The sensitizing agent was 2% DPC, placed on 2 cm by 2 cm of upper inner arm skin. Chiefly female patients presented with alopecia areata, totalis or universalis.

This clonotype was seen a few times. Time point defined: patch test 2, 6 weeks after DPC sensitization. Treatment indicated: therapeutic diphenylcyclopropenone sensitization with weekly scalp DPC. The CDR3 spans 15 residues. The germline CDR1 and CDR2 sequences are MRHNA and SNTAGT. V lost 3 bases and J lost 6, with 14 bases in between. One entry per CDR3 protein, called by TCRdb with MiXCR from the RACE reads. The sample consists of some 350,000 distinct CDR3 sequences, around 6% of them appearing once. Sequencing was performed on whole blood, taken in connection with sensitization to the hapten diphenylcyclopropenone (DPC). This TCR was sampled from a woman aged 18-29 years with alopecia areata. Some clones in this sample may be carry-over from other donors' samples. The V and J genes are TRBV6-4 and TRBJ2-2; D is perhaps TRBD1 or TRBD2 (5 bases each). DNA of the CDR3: TGTGCCAGCAGTGAAGGGACGAGGGCGGCCGGGGAGCTGTTTTTT. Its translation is CASSEGTRAAGELFF.